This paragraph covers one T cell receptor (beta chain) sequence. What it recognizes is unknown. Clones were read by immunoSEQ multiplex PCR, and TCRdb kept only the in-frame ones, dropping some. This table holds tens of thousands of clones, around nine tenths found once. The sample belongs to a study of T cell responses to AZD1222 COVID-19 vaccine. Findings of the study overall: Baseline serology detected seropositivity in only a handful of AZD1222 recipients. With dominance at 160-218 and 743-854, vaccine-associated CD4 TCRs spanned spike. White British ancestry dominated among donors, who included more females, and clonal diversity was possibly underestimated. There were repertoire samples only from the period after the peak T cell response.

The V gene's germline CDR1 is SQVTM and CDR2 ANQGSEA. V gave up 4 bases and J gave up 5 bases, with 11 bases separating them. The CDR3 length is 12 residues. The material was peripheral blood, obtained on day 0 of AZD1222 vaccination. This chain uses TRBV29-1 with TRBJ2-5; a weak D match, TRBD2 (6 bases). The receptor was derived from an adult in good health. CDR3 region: CSVGAGWETQYF. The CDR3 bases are TGCAGCGTTGGTGCGGGGTGGGAGACCCAGTACTTC.